Below are 20 T cell receptor beta chains sequenced from a single sample in a study of shared clonotypes between healthy human individuals. Some clones are missing from TCRdb's copy, which holds only in-frame ones; the method was immunoSEQ multiplex PCR. The sample yields some 2,500,000 clones, roughly 93% seen once. Sequenced sample: naive CD4+ T cells from PBMCs. Subset denoted: CD45RA+ positively selected. The receptors were gathered from a man younger than 35 in good health. Some clones in this sample may be carry-over from other donors' samples.

This chain joins TRBV28 and TRBJ1-4; D uncertain. V was trimmed by 4 bases and J by 10 bases, leaving 13 bases between them. CDR1 is MDHEN, CDR2 SYDVKM, per germline. The length of the CDR3 is 13 residues. The CDR3 protein is CASSSGLFVKLFF. The CDR3, as DNA: TGTGCCAGCAGTTCGGGGTTGTTTGTAAAACTGTTTTTT.

The chain carries TRBV6-5 and TRBJ1-5, with D possibly matching TRBD1 (5 bases). The CDR3 has 15 amino acids. The germline V gene has CDR1 MNHEY and CDR2 SVGAGI. V was shortened by 4 bases and J by 0 bases, with 10 bases between the two germline ends. This CDR3 reads CASSFNGASNQPQHF. The CDR3 nucleotides are TGTGCCAGCAGTTTTAACGGGGCTAGCAATCAGCCCCAGCATTTT.

J is TRBJ1-5 and V is TRBV28; TRBD1 might be the D (6 bases). The CDR3 is 15 residues long. Deletions cut 5 bases from V and 3 bases from J, with 14 bases between. The germline gives CDR1 MDHEN, CDR2 SYDVKM. CDR3 sequence: CASSPSGGYNQPQHF. CDR3 nucleotides: TGTGCCAGCAGTCCTTCGGGGGGCTACAATCAGCCCCAGCATTTT.

The chain recombines TRBV30 with TRBJ1-3; D uncertain. Germline V lookup: CDR1 GTSNPN, CDR2 SVGIG (reference sequence). CDR3 length: 13 residues. V was trimmed by 6 bases and J by 4 bases, leaving 13 bases between them. The DNA of the CDR3 is TGTGCCTGCCAGGCCAGGCCGGGAAACACCATATATTTT. Residues: CACQARPGNTIYF.

The chain employs TRBV6-5 and TRBJ2-3; 8 bases are a match to TRBD2. Unmatched junction bases numbered 3, after V lost 2 bases and J lost 5 bases. The CDR3 totals 14 residues. Germline-derived CDR1 and CDR2 are MNHEY and SVGAGI. The CDR3 reads CASSYRTSGDTQYF. Written as DNA, the CDR3 is TGTGCCAGCAGTTACAGAACTAGCGGAGATACGCAGTATTTT.

The chain combines TRBV5-1 with TRBJ2-2, with 11 positions matching TRBD2. V lost 6 bases and J lost 4; bases outside the gene matches: 5. Germline lookup yields CDR1 SGHRS and CDR2 YFSETQ. The CDR3 has 15 residues. The CDR3 DNA reads as TGCGCCAGCACCGGGACTAGCGGAATCACCGGGGAGCTGTTTTTT. As protein: CASTGTSGITGELFF.

The V and J genes are TRBV19 and TRBJ2-7; 7 nucleotides match TRBD1. Germline CDR1 is LNHDA and CDR2 is SQIVND (reference sequence). V dropped 6 bases and J dropped 0; count of bases not matched to a gene: 8. The CDR3 length is 15 residues. The CDR3 sequence: CASRSGQEPSYEQYF. In nucleotides, the CDR3 is TGTGCCAGTAGATCCGGACAGGAGCCCTCCTACGAGCAGTACTTC.

This clone was seen a single time. The chain uses TRBV18 and TRBJ1-4; tentatively, D is TRBD1 (5 bases). The CDR3 is 16 amino acids. Germline V lookup: CDR1 KGHSH, CDR2 LQKENI. The V end was cut by 3 bases, the J end by 6 bases, with 17 bases between. CDR3 loop: CASSPYGTPRDEKLFF. The CDR3 DNA sequence: TGTGCCAGCTCACCGTACGGGACGCCGAGGGATGAAAAACTGTTTTTT.

The J gene is TRBJ2-7, the V gene TRBV28; the match to TRBD1 covers 11 bases. This CDR3 contains 16 residues. Germline V gene lookup returns CDR1 MDHEN and CDR2 SYDVKM. Trimming at V came to 5 bases and at J to 3 bases, leaving 9 bases not matched to a gene. CDR3 coding DNA: TGTGCCAGCAGTCCTGGGTGGGGACAGGGGGACTACGAGCAGTACTTC. It specifies CASSPGWGQGDYEQYF. Drawing the rest from reference TRBV28 and TRBJ2-7, the complete variable domain is DVKVTQSSRYLVKRTGEKVFLECVQDMDHENMFWYRQDPGLGLRLIYFSYDVKMKEKGDIPEGYSVSREKKERFSLILESASTNQTSMYLCASSPGWGQGDYEQYFGPGTRLTVT.

The chain employs TRBV29-1 and TRBJ1-2; TRBD1 might be the D (6 bases). Trimming took off 7 bases at V and 3 bases at J, with 15 bases between the two ends. The CDR3 runs to 13 residues. From germline, CDR1 is SQVTM and CDR2 ANQGSEA. CDR3 coding DNA: TGCAGCGCCCGGACAGAAACCTACTATGGCTACACCTTC. It specifies CSARTETYYGYTF.

Regarding this clone: Other DNA sequences in the same sample also yield this CDR3. The chain joins TRBV5-1 to TRBJ1-1; a possible D gene is TRBD1 (5 bases). The V gene's germline CDR1 is SGHRS and CDR2 YFSETQ. The CDR3 is 14 amino acids. Trimming left V 5 bases short and J 1 base short, with 12 bases between. The CDR3 sequence is CASSPGASNTEAFF. For the CDR3, the DNA is TGCGCCAGCAGTCCCGGGGCCTCGAACACTGAAGCTTTCTTT. The whole variable domain, remainder taken from reference TRBV5-1 and TRBJ1-1, is KAGVTQTPRYLIKTRGQQVTLSCSPISGHRSVSWYQQTPGQGLQFLFEYFSETQRNKGNFPGRFSGRQFSNSRSEMNVSTLELGDSALYLCASSPGASNTEAFFGQGTRLTVV.

The chain couples TRBV5-4 to TRBJ2-6; unclear D gene. The CDR3 sequence is 17 residues long. Germline assignment: CDR1 SGHNT and CDR2 YYREEE (reference sequence). Between the trimmed V and J ends, which lost 4 bases and 1 base, there was a span of 15 bases. The CDR3 here is CASSQRYGASGANVLTF. The CDR3 nucleotides are TGTGCCAGCAGCCAAAGATATGGTGCTTCTGGGGCCAACGTCCTGACTTTC.

The rearrangement uses TRBV5-1 and TRBJ1-6; D is ambiguous. This CDR3 is built from 16 residues. CDR1 is SGHRS and CDR2 is YFSETQ in the germline V gene. Trimming pared 0 bases from V and 9 bases from J, leaving 16 bases between. This CDR3 reads CASSLEVGSSPSPLHF. CDR3 bases: TGCGCCAGCAGCTTGGAAGTCGGGAGCTCGCCTTCACCCCTCCACTTT.

The genes are TRBV10-3 and TRBJ1-2; 7 nucleotides line up with TRBD1. Looked up from germline, CDR1 is ENHRY and CDR2 is SYGVKD. The CDR3 spans 20 residues. V shed 0 bases and J 2 bases; nucleotides not matched to a gene: 18. The chain's CDR3 is CAISESNGPRRQGLNYGYTF. CDR3 DNA sequence: TGTGCCATCAGTGAGTCGAACGGTCCGAGAAGACAGGGTTTAAACTATGGCTACACCTTC.

The chain has TRBV2 and TRBJ2-1, with 15 bases aligning to TRBD2. Trimming at V came to 6 bases and at J to 8 bases, leaving 5 bases not matched to a gene. CDR1 SNHLY and CDR2 FYNNEI come from the germline V gene. The CDR3 covers 15 residues. The CDR3 region is CASREGLAGGYEQFF. The CDR3 DNA reads as TGTGCCAGCAGGGAGGGACTAGCGGGAGGTTATGAGCAGTTCTTC.

Notes on this clone: The sample contains more than one DNA sequence encoding this CDR3. The chain has TRBV6-5 and TRBJ1-1; no clear D. The CDR3 totals 12 residues. Trimming stripped 4 bases from V and 1 base from J, with 4 bases between. Germline CDR1 reads MNHEY; CDR2 reads SVGAGI. For the CDR3, the DNA is TGTGCCAGCAGTTCGAGGAACACTGAAGCTTTCTTT. It specifies CASSSRNTEAFF.

The sample holds a few counts of this clone. This chain uses TRBV25-1 with TRBJ1-5; a possible D gene is TRBD1 (5 bases). Germline V lookup: CDR1 MGHDK, CDR2 SYGVNS. V lost 3 bases and J 4 bases, leaving 10 bases between the germline ends. The CDR3 is 14 amino acids. CDR3: CASSDAGWNQPQHF. CDR3 bases: TGTGCCAGCAGTGATGCAGGGTGGAATCAGCCCCAGCATTTT.

This chain uses TRBV18 with TRBJ1-4, with no clear D. CDR3 length: 12 amino acids. Germline loops: CDR1 KGHSH, CDR2 LQKENI. V was cut by 2 bases and J by 10 bases, with 8 bases left in between. The CDR3 nucleotides read TGTGCCAGCTCACCAAAGGGAGGAAAACTGTTTTTT. Protein sequence: CASSPKGGKLFF.

The chain couples TRBV7-9 to TRBJ2-3, with D possibly matching TRBD2 (6 bases). The CDR3 runs to 15 residues. Germline CDR1 SEHNR, CDR2 FQNEAQ (reference sequence). V was pared by 0 bases and J by 6 bases, with 13 bases between. The CDR3 bases are TGTGCCAGCAGCTTAGCTGCGGGACTCTCGGATACGCAGTATTTT. It specifies CASSLAAGLSDTQYF.

Comment on this clone: Within the sample, other DNA sequences also encode this same CDR3. This chain links TRBV19 with TRBJ1-5, with unresolved D. CDR3 length: 15 amino acids. Germline values: CDR1 LNHDA, CDR2 SQIVND (reference sequence). Trimming removed 1 base at V and 2 bases at J, with 9 bases between. The CDR3 DNA reads TGTGCCAGTAGTATAGGTGCGGGAGGCAATCAGCCCCAGCATTTT. The encoded protein is CASSIGAGGNQPQHF.